This TCR beta chain comes out of a study of blood T cell repertoires in COVID-19. Study-wide context: Some COVID-19 samples were acute and others convalescent; all came from the United States, Italy and Spain. PBMCs, B-cell-depleted T cells, or T cells provided the cDNA or gDNA that made up the material.

Methods used by the authors: Amplification of reference gene primers was used by the study to estimate nucleated cell counts. Produced via immunoSEQ multiplex PCR; TCRdb's table is partial and in-frame only. That table is the source of V, J and clone size, and D and trimming were worked out from the DNA. The sample holds 95,000 or so clones; more than 80% are singletons and the top ten take approximately 24%. This receptor was identified in a human donor in a cohort sampled during active COVID-19. Material: peripheral blood.

CDR3 region: CASSLPGDEQFF. DNA for the CDR3: TGCGCCAGCAGCCTCCCGGGGGATGAGCAGTTCTTC. The rearrangement joins TRBV5-1 to TRBJ2-1; maybe TRBD2 (6 bases). Germline V gene lookup returns CDR1 SGHRS and CDR2 YFSETQ. The V end lost 4 bases, the J end lost 8 bases, and 10 bases lay between the germline ends. This CDR3 has 12 residues.